What follows describes a single T cell receptor beta chain. The antigen remains unidentified. Clones were sequenced by immunoSEQ multiplex PCR, and TCRdb holds only the in-frame ones, with some missing. Among approximately 71,000 clones listed, 82% were seen once. The data belong to a study of OX40 agonist ivuxolimab in advanced cancers. Study-level points and caveats: In CD8+ T cells, expanded clones were on average more numerous than in CD4+.

Germline trimming cut 7 bases from V and 6 bases from J; bases unmatched to any gene: 4. This CDR3 comprises 12 residues. Germline-derived CDR1 and CDR2 are LNHDA and SQIVND (reference sequence). The sample was CD4+ or CD8+ T cells sorted from blood, taken in a trial of the OX40 agonist ivuxolimab. The sequence was collected from an adult with an advanced solid tumor such as melanoma, head and neck, liver or kidney cancer. The V and J genes are TRBV19 and TRBJ2-7; 9 bases line up with TRBD1. This CDR3 is CASTSTGGEQYV. DNA of the CDR3: TGTGCCAGTACCTCGACAGGGGGCGAGCAGTACGTC.